This T cell receptor (beta chain) was identified in a study of regulatory T cells in long-lasting Graves disease. The wider study: Persistent Graves' disease meant over 5 years of antithyroid drugs with positive TSH receptor antibodies. General study findings and limits: A greater number of public clonotypes (approximately 2,500) was shared by persistent patients than by new patients (about 990).

A remark on this clonotype: The target antigen is unknown.

Germline loops: CDR1 MNHNS, CDR2 SASEGT. Trimming took 4 bases from V and 7 from J; bases not matched to a gene: 16. This CDR3 has 17 residues. Arm-PCR of CDR3 regions and iRepertoire HTBI primers were used to build TCR beta libraries. TCRdb re-analysed the multiplex PCR reads in MiXCR, keeping a single row per CDR3 protein. The sample carries hundreds of thousands of distinct CDR3 sequences, around 32% recorded once. Indicated time point: persistent/refractory GD, antithyroid drugs over 5 years with positive TRAb. Generation of the TCR library employed RNA extracted from PBMCs. An endocrinology unit in Xi'an, China, supplied the patients.

The chain carries TRBV6-1 and TRBJ1-5; 7 bases agree with TRBD1. The sequenced sample was peripheral blood mononuclear cells (PBMCs), obtained when the disease was refractory, from a patient treated with antithyroid drugs. This TCR was sampled from a female donor with Graves disease. The CDR3 bases are TGTGCCAGCAGTGTTTGGCAGGGCCAGGGGGGGAGGCAGCCCCAGCATTTT. Protein sequence: CASSVWQGQGGRQPQHF.